This T cell receptor (beta chain) was identified in a study of Ad26.COV2.S vaccination and SARS-CoV-2 variants. Treatment specified: roughly 19 received Ad26.COV2.S at low or high dose, single or two shots; a few received placebo; per-sample allocation not given. Sampling was done on day 63 after the first vaccine or placebo injection. Some clones are missing from TCRdb's copy, which holds only in-frame ones; the method was immunoSEQ multiplex PCR. This sample carries about 350,000 clones, roughly 91% of them seen once, and the ten largest clones take 5%. V lost 1 base, J lost 0 bases, and 6 bases lay in between. In germline, CDR1 is SQVTM, CDR2 ANQGSEA. The CDR3 consists of 13 residues. In its sample, this clone was seen once.

The sequencing here drew on peripheral blood, taken in a trial of Ad26.COV2.S vaccine versus placebo. This clonotype was obtained from a person aged 18-60 years who received the Ad26.COV2.S COVID-19 vaccine or a placebo. The V call is TRBV29-1, the J call TRBJ2-5; D is unclear. Written as DNA, the CDR3 is TGCAGCGTTGAAGGCTCCGACCAAGAGACCCAGTACTTC. Encoded protein: CSVEGSDQETQYF.